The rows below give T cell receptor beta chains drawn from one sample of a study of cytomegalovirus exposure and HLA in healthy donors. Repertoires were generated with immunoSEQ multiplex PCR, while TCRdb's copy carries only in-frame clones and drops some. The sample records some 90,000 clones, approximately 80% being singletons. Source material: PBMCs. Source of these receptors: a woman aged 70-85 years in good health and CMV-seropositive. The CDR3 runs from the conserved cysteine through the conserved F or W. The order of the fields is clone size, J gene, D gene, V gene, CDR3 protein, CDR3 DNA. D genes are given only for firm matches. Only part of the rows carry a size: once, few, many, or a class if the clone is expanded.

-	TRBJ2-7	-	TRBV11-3	CASSLVRGTEQYF	TGTGCCAGCAGCTTAGTGCGGGGGACAGAGCAGTACTTC
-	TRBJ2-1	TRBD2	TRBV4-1	CASSQDSGQRKRDLFYNEQFF	TGCGCCAGCAGCCAAGATTCGGGCCAGAGAAAGCGGGACCTTTTCTACAATGAGCAGTTCTTC
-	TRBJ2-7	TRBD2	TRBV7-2	CASSLLLAGSEQYF	TGTGCCAGCAGCTTACTACTAGCGGGAAGCGAGCAGTACTTC
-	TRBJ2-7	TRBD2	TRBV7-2	CASSQLSGKTHEQYF	TGTGCCAGCAGCCAGCTCAGCGGGAAGACCCACGAGCAGTACTTC
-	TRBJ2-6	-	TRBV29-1	CSVRDSGANVLTF	TGCAGCGTACGGGACTCTGGGGCCAACGTCCTGACTTTC
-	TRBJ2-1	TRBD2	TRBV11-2	CASSSLAGAGEQFF	TGTGCCAGCAGCTCCCTAGCGGGAGCAGGCGAGCAGTTCTTC
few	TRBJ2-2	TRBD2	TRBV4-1	CASSRVPPGLAGERAGELFF	TGCGCCAGCAGCCGAGTTCCTCCGGGACTAGCGGGAGAAAGGGCCGGGGAGCTGTTTTTT
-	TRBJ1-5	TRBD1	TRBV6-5	CASSPTGGHQPQHF	TGTGCCAGCAGTCCTACAGGGGGGCATCAGCCCCAGCATTTT
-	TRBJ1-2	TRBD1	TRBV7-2	CASSIRTGREDGYTF	TGTGCCAGCAGCATACGGACAGGGAGGGAGGATGGCTACACCTTC
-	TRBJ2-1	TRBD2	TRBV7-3	CASSPGLAGGQEQFF	TGTGCCAGCAGCCCTGGACTAGCGGGAGGGCAGGAGCAGTTCTTC
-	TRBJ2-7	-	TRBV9	CASSVGRGGNEQYF	TGTGCCAGCAGCGTAGGGAGGGGGGGAAACGAGCAGTACTTC
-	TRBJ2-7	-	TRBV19	CASSIGGDPRREQYF	TGTGCCAGTAGTATAGGGGGAGATCCACGGCGCGAGCAGTACTTC
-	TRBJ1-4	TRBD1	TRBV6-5	CASSHRGRGEKLFF	TGTGCCAGCAGCCACAGGGGGCGCGGTGAAAAACTGTTTTTT
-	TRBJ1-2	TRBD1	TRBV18	CASSPGQEVDGYTF	TGTGCCAGCTCACCGGGACAGGAAGTGGATGGCTACACCTTC
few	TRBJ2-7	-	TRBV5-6	CASSFGGSSYEQYF	TGTGCCAGCAGCTTCGGAGGGAGCTCCTACGAGCAGTACTTC
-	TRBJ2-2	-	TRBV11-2	CASSNAAGANTGELFF	TGTGCCAGCAGCAACGCAGCAGGGGCGAACACCGGGGAGCTGTTTTTT
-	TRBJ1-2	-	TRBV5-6	CASSPRDGGFRGYTF	TGTGCCAGCAGCCCCCGGGACGGGGGGTTCCGGGGCTACACCTTC
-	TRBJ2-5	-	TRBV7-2	CASSPERGRGTQYF	TGTGCCAGCAGCCCAGAGAGGGGGCGGGGGACCCAGTACTTC
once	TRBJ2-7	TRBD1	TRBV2	CASSENRGFEQYF	TGTGCCAGCAGTGAAAACAGGGGTTTCGAGCAGTACTTC
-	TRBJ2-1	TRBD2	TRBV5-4	CASSPGTSGRAGEQFF	TGTGCCAGCAGCCCCGGGACTAGCGGGAGGGCAGGGGAGCAGTTCTTC
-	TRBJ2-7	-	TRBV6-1	CASSEATGVSEQYF	TGTGCCAGCAGTGAGGCGACAGGAGTAAGCGAGCAGTACTTC
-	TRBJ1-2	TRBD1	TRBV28	CASRPRSGTGGSHPGANYGYTF	TGTGCCAGCAGACCCCGGTCCGGGACAGGGGGCTCCCATCCCGGCGCGAACTATGGCTACACCTTC
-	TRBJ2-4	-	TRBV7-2	CASSSGTPGGIQYF	TGTGCCAGCAGCTCCGGGACTCCTGGAGGGATTCAGTACTTC
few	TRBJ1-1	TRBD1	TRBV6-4	CASSPRGMNTEAFF	TGTGCCAGCAGTCCCAGGGGGATGAACACTGAAGCTTTCTTT
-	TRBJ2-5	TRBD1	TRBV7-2	CASRSGTGTNTQYF	TGTGCCAGCAGGTCCGGGACAGGGACAAACACCCAGTACTTC
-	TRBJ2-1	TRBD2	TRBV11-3	CASSPGAGVGPEQFF	TGTGCCAGCAGCCCTGGAGCGGGAGTGGGGCCTGAGCAGTTCTTC
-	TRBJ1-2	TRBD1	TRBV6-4	CASSRTGSNYGYTF	TGTGCCAGCAGTAGGACAGGGTCTAACTATGGCTACACCTTC
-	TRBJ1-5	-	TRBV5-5	CASSLESSGSNQPQHF	TGTGCCAGCAGCTTGGAGAGTTCGGGTAGCAATCAGCCCCAGCATTTT
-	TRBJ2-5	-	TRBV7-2	CASSLFNPGIGSETQYF	TGTGCCAGCAGCTTATTTAACCCAGGGATCGGGTCAGAGACCCAGTACTTC
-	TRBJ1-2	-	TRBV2	CASSRTASYGYTF	TGTGCCAGCAGTCGGACAGCTTCTTATGGCTACACCTTC
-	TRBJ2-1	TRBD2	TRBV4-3	CASSQVSSGRNNEQFF	TGCGCCAGCAGCCAAGTCTCTAGCGGGAGGAATAATGAGCAGTTCTTC
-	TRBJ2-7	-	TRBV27	CASSLVGGRSQSYEQYF	TGTGCCAGCAGTTTGGTCGGAGGGAGAAGCCAGTCCTACGAGCAGTACTTC
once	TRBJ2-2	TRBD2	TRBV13	CASSLGWREDDTGELFF	TGTGCCAGCAGCTTGGGATGGCGGGAGGATGACACCGGGGAGCTGTTTTTT
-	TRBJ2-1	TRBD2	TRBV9	CASSVLLSGRVNNEQFF	TGTGCCAGCAGCGTTTTATTGAGCGGGAGAGTTAACAATGAGCAGTTCTTC
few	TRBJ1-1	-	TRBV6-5	CASRAGGGTEAFF	TGTGCCAGCAGGGCGGGGGGGGGCACTGAAGCTTTCTTT
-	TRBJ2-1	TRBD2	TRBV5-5	CASSWTKVSGRNDNEQFF	TGTGCCAGCAGCTGGACCAAAGTTAGCGGGAGAAACGACAATGAGCAGTTCTTC
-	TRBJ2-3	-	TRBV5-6	CASSLFVIYYTDTQYF	TGTGCCAGCAGCTTATTCGTGATTTACTACACAGATACGCAGTATTTT
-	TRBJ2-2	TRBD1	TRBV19	CASSIVTGVSGELFF	TGTGCCAGTAGTATCGTTACAGGGGTATCGGGGGAGCTGTTTTTT
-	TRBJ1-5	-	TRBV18	CASSPNRANNQPQHF	TGTGCCAGCTCACCGAACAGGGCTAACAATCAGCCCCAGCATTTT
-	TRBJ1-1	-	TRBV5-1	CASSLQGTNTEAFF	TGCGCCAGCAGCTTGCAGGGTACGAACACTGAAGCTTTCTTT
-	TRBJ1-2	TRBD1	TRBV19	CASSRPGQGRRDYGYTF	TGTGCCAGTAGCCGACCGGGACAGGGGAGAAGGGACTATGGCTACACCTTC